Shown below are 14 T cell receptor beta chains from a single sample sequenced in a study of T cell repertoires in cytomegalovirus infection. TCRdb ran MiXCR on the reads and lists one entry per CDR3 protein. This sample carries about 740,000 distinct CDR3 sequences, 35% of them seen once, and the ten largest clones take 2.5% to 3.5%. Sequences were obtained from PBMCs. These receptors originate from a human donor in good health (CMV status not recorded). Some clones in this sample may be carry-over from other donors' samples.

The chain joins TRBV19 to TRBJ1-4; no clear D. This CDR3 region has 13 residues. Per the germline V gene, CDR1 is LNHDA and CDR2 is SQIVND (reference sequence). Trimming left V 7 bases short and J 2 bases short, with 8 bases between. CDR3 in amino acids: CASNRPTNEKLFF. In nucleotides, the CDR3 is TGTGCCAGTAATCGACCTACTAATGAAAAACTGTTTTTT.

The chain uses TRBV7-9 and TRBJ1-4, with TRBD1 identical over 7 bases. CDR1 is SEHNR and CDR2 is FQNEAQ in the germline V gene (reference sequence). The junction had 9 bases not matched to a gene; V was cut back by 4 bases and J by 4 bases. CDR3 size: 16 residues. The CDR3 reads CASSSVEGQLNEKLFF. The CDR3 DNA sequence: TGTGCCAGCAGCTCCGTCGAGGGACAGCTTAATGAAAAACTGTTTTTT.

This chain joins TRBV20-1 and TRBJ2-2; D not resolved. Trimming removed 0 bases at V and 9 bases at J, with 8 bases between. The CDR3 sequence is 12 residues long. Germline V gene sequence: CDR1 DFQATT, CDR2 SNEGSKA (reference sequence). The CDR3 sequence is CSARDQSRELFF. The CDR3 region has the DNA TGCAGTGCTAGAGATCAGAGCCGGGAGCTGTTTTTT.

The chain couples TRBV7-8 to TRBJ1-2, with D possibly TRBD1 on 5 matching bases. V was shortened by 3 bases and J by 4 bases, with 9 bases between the two germline ends. The germline CDR1 and CDR2 sequences are SGHVS and FQNEAQ. This CDR3 comprises 13 residues. Here the CDR3 reads CASSLGVIYGYTF. For the CDR3, the DNA is TGTGCCAGCAGCTTGGGGGTTATCTATGGCTACACCTTC.

The chain carries TRBV12-3 or TRBV12-4 and TRBJ2-5; 8 bases are a match to TRBD2. This CDR3 has 16 residues. The ends lost 3 bases at V and 0 bases at J; junction bases unmatched: 6. CDR3 residues: CASSFHASGHQETQYF. CDR3 in DNA: TGTGCCAGCAGTTTTCATGCTAGCGGGCACCAAGAGACCCAGTACTTC.

This chain joins TRBV28 and TRBJ1-4; D unclear. The germline V gene has CDR1 MDHEN and CDR2 SYDVKM. The CDR3 runs to 17 residues. Trimming took 2 bases from V and 1 from J, leaving 14 bases between them. CDR3 coding DNA: TGTGCCAGCAGTTTACGTGGACGGGCGGGAACTAATGAAAAACTGTTTTTT. Translated: CASSLRGRAGTNEKLFF.

There are many counts of this clonotype. The rearrangement uses TRBV7-2 and TRBJ2-2, with D possibly being TRBD2 (6 bases). Per germline, CDR1 SGHTA and CDR2 FQGNSA. This CDR3 has 14 amino acids. Deletions cut 1 base from V and 5 bases from J, with 8 bases between. CDR3 residues: CASSLVSGTGELFF. DNA for the CDR3: TGTGCCAGCAGCTTAGTCAGCGGGACCGGGGAGCTGTTTTTT.

The genes are TRBV28 and TRBJ1-2, with TRBD1 as a possible D gene (5 bases). The germline CDR1 and CDR2 sequences are MDHEN and SYDVKM. The CDR3 loop spans 15 amino acids. The V end lost 5 bases, the J end lost 8 bases, and 21 bases lay between the germline ends. The DNA of the CDR3 is TGTGCCAGCAGTCCCTCATTGGGGCAGGGCACAGGCTACACCTTC. Its translation is CASSPSLGQGTGYTF.

This clonotype has a handful of counts. J is TRBJ2-7 and V is TRBV20-1; 9 nucleotides agree with TRBD2. CDR3 length equals 15 residues. V dropped 5 bases and J dropped 5; count of bases not matched to a gene: 13. The germline V gene encodes CDR1 DFQATT and CDR2 SNEGSKA (reference sequence). The CDR3: CSAQDLAGPTHEQYF. In DNA form, the CDR3 reads TGCAGTGCTCAGGACCTAGCGGGGCCGACTCACGAGCAGTACTTC.

This clonotype was counted between two and nine times. This chain connects TRBV6-6 to TRBJ2-3; 8 positions agree with TRBD2. The V and J ends lost 7 bases and 3 bases, in that order; junction bases with no gene match: 6. Germline V gene lookup returns CDR1 MNHNY and CDR2 SVGAGI (reference sequence). The CDR3 runs 14 residues. CDR3 residues: CASKGERGTDTQYF. CDR3 bases: TGTGCCAGCAAGGGAGAGCGGGGGACAGATACGCAGTATTTT.

The V call is TRBV10-3, the J call TRBJ2-1; a weak D match, TRBD1 (5 bases). Germline CDR1 is ENHRY and CDR2 is SYGVKD. The germline V and J ends were trimmed by 4 bases and 7 bases, with 14 bases remaining between them. The length of the CDR3 is 14 residues. For the CDR3, the DNA is TGTGCCATCAGTGCAGGCAGGGAAGGGAATGAGCAGTTCTTC. Its protein is CAISAGREGNEQFF.

With respect to this clonotype: An end of the junction differs from the germline gene, which may be a read error. The gene calls are TRBV27 and TRBJ2-3, with 15 positions matching TRBD2. CDR3 length equals 22 residues. The germline V gene has CDR1 MNHEY and CDR2 SMNVEV (reference sequence). Written as DNA, the CDR3 is TGTGCCAGCAGTTTAAACCCGGGGGGGACTAGCGGGAGGAACCTTCGCACAGATACGCAGGATTTT. As protein: CASSLNPGGTSGRNLRTDTQDF.

This clonotype was recorded at least ten times. This sequence joins TRBV7-2 and TRBJ2-5; D unclear. The V end was cut by 1 base, the J end by 4 bases, with 7 bases between. The germline CDR1 and CDR2 sequences are SGHTA and FQGNSA. CDR3 size: 13 residues. CDR3 nucleotides: TGTGCCAGCAGCTTAGTCTGGGGAGAGACCCAGTACTTC. Translated: CASSLVWGETQYF.

This clonotype appeared once. The gene calls are TRBV29-1 and TRBJ2-5, with D perhaps matching TRBD2 (5 bases). Trimming removed 4 bases at V and 5 bases at J, with 11 bases between. The CDR3 spans 12 residues. Per the germline V gene, CDR1 is SQVTM and CDR2 is ANQGSEA. The CDR3 DNA sequence: TGCAGCGTTGGGAGAGGGCGTGAGACCCAGTACTTC. It specifies CSVGRGRETQYF.